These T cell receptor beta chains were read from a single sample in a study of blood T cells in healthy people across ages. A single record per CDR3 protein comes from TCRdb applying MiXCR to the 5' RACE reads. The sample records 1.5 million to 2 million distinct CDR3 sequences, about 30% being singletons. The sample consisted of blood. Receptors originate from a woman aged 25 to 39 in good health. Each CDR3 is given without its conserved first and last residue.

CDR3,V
ATSRRTGTSYYEQY,TRBV15
SGKGTAEAF,TRBV20-1
ASSQGGYTGELF,TRBV5-1
ASSPTGGADTQY,TRBV6-2/TRBV6-3
ASSNRGPTGELF,TRBV12-3/TRBV12-4
AGSRERSGTGDRKLF,TRBV18
ASSLLGTTGYEQY,TRBV12-3/TRBV12-4
SAMLRDRAYEQY,TRBV20-1
ASSLGRDVPSYEQY,TRBV7-6
ASSPSGTDMQY,TRBV7-2
ASSQDSGTGEQY,TRBV3-1
ASSYNGMNTEAF,TRBV6-2/TRBV6-3
SVRMGGREQF,TRBV29-1
ASSFERPAGEGEQY,TRBV5-1
ASSHGAGGGSTEAF,TRBV6-5
ASSFTGGNTGELF,TRBV5-1
ASSGGDRSWGYNEQY,TRBV5-1
ASSWEVTGSYGYT,TRBV12-3/TRBV12-4
ASSPGAGTGQETQY,TRBV5-1
ASSESGHKGSHLSDEQY,TRBV25-1
ASSESGQGRSPLH,TRBV6-1
ASSLGRSGFLYEQY,TRBV5-6
ATSVNRDRGVNYGYT,TRBV15
ASSQQEFYEQY,TRBV4-1
ASSADSQNIQY,TRBV18
ASSFGPITSGRGNEQF,TRBV5-1
ASSATTGTDSRGYT,TRBV7-2
SARAGQGSNQPQH,TRBV20-1
ASSLERGSLSDIQY,TRBV5-1
ASSSLRNNNEQF,TRBV12-3/TRBV12-4
ASSPTGASSNQPQH,TRBV7-9
ASTQRGGRVYEQY,TRBV12-3/TRBV12-4
ASSPGGSGSGSYNEQF,TRBV4-1
ASSLAENRPQH,TRBV7-9
ASSSDSQGIYT,TRBV2
SASPGSNRDTQY,TRBV20-1
AISEPGRNTEAF,TRBV10-3
ATSDSKGTLGLVGNQPQH,TRBV24-1
ASSHSGAREQY,TRBV11-2
ASSVERVDTQY,TRBV9
ASSQGVVEETQY,TRBV3-1
ASSLGHAADTQY,TRBV5-5
ASSSLFSGGLGETQY,TRBV7-9
SVRERAGAF,TRBV29-1
ASSPEGQGAEQY,TRBV13
ASSLTGAEARYEQY,TRBV7-3
ASNGGGGSKNIQY,TRBV7-9
AIKARAQETQY,TRBV10-3
ASSSWGTGGNYEQF,TRBV13
SAQDSYEQY,TRBV29-1
ASSLADRTYEQY,TRBV7-2